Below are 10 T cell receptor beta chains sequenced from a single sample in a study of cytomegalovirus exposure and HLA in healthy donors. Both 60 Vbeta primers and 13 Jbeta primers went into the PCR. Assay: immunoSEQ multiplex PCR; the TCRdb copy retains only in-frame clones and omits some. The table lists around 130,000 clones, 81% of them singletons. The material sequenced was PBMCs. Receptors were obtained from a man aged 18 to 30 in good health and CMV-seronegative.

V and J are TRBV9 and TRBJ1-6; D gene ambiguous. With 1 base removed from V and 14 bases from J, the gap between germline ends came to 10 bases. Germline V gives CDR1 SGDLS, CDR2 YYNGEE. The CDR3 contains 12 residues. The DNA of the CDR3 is TGTGCCAGCAGCGTAATCTCAGGCTCCCTCCACTTT. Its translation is CASSVISGSLHF.

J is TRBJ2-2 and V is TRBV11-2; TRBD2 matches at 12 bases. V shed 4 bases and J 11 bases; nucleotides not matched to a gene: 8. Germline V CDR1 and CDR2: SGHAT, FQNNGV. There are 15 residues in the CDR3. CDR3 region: CASSSSSGGARELFF. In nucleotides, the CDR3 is TGTGCCAGCAGCTCTTCTAGCGGGGGGGCACGAGAGCTGTTTTTT.

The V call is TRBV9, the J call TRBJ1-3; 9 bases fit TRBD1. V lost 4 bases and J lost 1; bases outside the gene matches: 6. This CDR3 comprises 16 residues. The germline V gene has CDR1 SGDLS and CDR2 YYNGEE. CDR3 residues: CASSPLTGGSGNTIYF. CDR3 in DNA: TGTGCCAGCAGCCCCCTGACAGGGGGGTCTGGAAACACCATATATTTT.

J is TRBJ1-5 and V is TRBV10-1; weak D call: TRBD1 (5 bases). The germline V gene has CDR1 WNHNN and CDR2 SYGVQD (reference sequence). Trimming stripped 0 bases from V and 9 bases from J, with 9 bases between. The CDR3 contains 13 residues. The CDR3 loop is CASSESRGRPQHF. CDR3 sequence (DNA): TGCGCCAGCAGTGAGTCAAGGGGAAGGCCCCAGCATTTT.

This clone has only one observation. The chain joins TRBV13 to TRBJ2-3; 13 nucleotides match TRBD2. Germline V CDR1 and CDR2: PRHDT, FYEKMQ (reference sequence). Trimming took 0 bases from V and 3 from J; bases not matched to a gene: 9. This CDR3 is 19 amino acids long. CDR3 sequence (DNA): TGTGCCAGCAGCTTAGGGGGACTAGCGGGACCTCCATCAACAGATACGCAGTATTTT. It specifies CASSLGGLAGPPSTDTQYF.

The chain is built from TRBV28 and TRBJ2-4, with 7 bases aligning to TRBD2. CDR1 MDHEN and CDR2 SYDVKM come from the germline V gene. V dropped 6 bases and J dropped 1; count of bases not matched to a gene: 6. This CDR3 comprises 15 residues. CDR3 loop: CASSQAGVAKNIQYF. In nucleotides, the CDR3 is TGTGCCAGCAGCCAGGCGGGGGTCGCCAAAAACATTCAGTACTTC. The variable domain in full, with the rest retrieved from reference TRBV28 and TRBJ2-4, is DVKVTQSSRYLVKRTGEKVFLECVQDMDHENMFWYRQDPGLGLRLIYFSYDVKMKEKGDIPEGYSVSREKKERFSLILESASTNQTSMYLCASSQAGVAKNIQYFGAGTRLSVL.

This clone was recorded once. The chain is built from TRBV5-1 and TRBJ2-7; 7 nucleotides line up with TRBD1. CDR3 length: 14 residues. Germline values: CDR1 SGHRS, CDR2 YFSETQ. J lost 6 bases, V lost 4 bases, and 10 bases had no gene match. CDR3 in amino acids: CASSAWDSQGEQYF. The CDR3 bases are TGCGCCAGCAGCGCCTGGGACAGTCAGGGCGAGCAGTACTTC.

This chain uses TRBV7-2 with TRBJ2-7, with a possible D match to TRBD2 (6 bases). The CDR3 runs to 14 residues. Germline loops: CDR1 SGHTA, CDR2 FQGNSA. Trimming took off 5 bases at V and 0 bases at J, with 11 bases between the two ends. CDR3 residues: CASSQEGSSYEQYF. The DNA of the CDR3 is TGTGCCAGCAGCCAGGAGGGGAGCTCCTACGAGCAGTACTTC. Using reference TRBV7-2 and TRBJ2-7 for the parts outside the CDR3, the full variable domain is GAGVSQSPSNKVTEKGKDVELRCDPISGHTALYWYRQSLGQGLEFLIYFQGNSAPDKSGLPSDRFSAERTGGSVSTLTIQRTQQEDSAVYLCASSQEGSSYEQYFGPGTRLTVT.

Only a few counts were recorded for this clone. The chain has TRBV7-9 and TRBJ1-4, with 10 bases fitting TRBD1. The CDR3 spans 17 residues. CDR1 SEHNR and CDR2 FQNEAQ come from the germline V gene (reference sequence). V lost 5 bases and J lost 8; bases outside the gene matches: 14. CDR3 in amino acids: CASSPQGDRGSSEKLFF. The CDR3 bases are TGTGCCAGCAGCCCACAGGGGGACAGGGGATCCTCAGAAAAACTGTTTTTT.

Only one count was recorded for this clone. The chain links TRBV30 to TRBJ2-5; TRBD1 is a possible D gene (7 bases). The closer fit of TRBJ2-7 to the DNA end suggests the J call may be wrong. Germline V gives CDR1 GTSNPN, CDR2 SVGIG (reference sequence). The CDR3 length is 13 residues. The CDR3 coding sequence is TGTGCTTCAAAGGGCAGGGGGGCGTACGAGCAGTACTTC. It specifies CASKGRGAYEQYF.